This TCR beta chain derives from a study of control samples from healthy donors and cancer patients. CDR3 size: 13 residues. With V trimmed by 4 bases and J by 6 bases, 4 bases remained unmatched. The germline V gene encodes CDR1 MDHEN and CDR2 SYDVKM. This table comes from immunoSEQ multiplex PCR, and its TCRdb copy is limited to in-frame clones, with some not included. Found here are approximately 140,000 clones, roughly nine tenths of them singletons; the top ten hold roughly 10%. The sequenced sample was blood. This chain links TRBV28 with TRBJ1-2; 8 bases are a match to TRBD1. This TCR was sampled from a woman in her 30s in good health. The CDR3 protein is CASSWDRTNGYTF. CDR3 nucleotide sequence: TGTGCCAGCAGTTGGGACAGGACGAATGGCTACACCTTC.